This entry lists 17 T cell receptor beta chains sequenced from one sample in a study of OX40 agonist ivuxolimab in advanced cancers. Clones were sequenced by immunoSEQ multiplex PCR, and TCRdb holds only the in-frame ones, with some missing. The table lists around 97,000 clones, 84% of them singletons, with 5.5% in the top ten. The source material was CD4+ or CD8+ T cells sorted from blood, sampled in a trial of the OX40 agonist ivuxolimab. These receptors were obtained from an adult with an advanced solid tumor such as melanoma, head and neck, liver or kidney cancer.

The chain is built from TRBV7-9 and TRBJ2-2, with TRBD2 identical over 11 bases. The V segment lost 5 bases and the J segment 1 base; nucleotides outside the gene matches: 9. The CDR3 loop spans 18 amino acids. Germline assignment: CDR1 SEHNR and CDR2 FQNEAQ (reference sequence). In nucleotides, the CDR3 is TGTGCCAGCAGCCTCCCTGGGGGACTAGCGGAGAACACCGGGGAGCTGTTTTTT. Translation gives CASSLPGGLAENTGELFF.

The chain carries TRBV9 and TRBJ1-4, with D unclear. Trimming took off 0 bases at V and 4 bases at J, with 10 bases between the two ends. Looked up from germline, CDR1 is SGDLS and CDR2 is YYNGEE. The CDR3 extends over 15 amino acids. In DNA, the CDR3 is TGTGCCAGCAGCGTAGGGCATGGGAATAATGAAAAACTGTTTTTT. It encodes CASSVGHGNNEKLFF.

The CDR3 sequence is CASSETGGFWPSYNEQFF. The DNA of the CDR3 is TGTGCCAGCAGCGAAACGGGGGGGTTCTGGCCCTCCTACAATGAGCAGTTCTTC. The chain is built from TRBV9 and TRBJ2-1, with 8 bases matching TRBD2. This CDR3 contains 18 residues. Germline assignment: CDR1 SGDLS and CDR2 YYNGEE. J gave up 0 bases and V 3 bases, and 11 bases lay outside the gene matches.

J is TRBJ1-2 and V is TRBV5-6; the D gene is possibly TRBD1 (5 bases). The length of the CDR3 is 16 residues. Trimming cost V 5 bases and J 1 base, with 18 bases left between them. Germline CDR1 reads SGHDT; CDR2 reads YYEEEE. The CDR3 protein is CASRPRPRGSNYGYTF. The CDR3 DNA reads TGTGCCAGCAGACCTAGGCCCCGGGGGAGTAACTATGGCTACACCTTC.

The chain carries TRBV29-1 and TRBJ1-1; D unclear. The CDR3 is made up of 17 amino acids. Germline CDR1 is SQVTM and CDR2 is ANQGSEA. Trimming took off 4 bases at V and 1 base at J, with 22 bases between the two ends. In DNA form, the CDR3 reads TGCAGCGTTGGAGCTACGGGTCGGAGGCAGAAGAACACTGAAGCTTTCTTT. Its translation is CSVGATGRRQKNTEAFF.

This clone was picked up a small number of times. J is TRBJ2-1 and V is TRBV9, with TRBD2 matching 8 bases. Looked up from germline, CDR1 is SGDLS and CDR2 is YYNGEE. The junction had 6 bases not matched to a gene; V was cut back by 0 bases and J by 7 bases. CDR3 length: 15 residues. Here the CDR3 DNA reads TGTGCCAGCAGCGTAGGGGTGACTAGCGAGAATGAGCAGTTCTTC. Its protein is CASSVGVTSENEQFF.

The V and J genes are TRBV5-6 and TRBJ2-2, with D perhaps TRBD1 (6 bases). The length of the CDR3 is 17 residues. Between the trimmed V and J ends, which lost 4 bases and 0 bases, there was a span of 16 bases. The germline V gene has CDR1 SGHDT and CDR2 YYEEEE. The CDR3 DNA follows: TGTGCCAGCAGCCCCTACTGGACAGCCGCGAACACCGGGGAGCTGTTTTTT. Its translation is CASSPYWTAANTGELFF.

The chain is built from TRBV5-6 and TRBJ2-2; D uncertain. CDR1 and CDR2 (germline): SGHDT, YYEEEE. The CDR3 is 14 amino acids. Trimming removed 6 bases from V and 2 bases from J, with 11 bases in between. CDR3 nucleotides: TGTGCCAGCATCTTCGGCAGAAACACCGGGGAGCTGTTTTTT. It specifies CASIFGRNTGELFF.

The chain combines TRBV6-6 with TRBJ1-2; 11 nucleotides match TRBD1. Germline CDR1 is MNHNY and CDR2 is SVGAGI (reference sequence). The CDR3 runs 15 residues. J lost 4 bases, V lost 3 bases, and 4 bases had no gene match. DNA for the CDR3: TGTGCCAGCAGTTATCCGGACAGGGGGCTCTATGGCTACACCTTC. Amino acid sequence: CASSYPDRGLYGYTF.

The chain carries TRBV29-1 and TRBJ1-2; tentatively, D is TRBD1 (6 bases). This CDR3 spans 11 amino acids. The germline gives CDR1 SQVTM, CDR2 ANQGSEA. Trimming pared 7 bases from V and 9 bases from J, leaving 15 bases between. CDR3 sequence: CSAFLQGSYTF. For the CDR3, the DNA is TGCAGCGCTTTTCTCCAGGGGAGCTACACCTTC. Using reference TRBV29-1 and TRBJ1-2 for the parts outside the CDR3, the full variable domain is SAVISQKPSRDICQRGTSLTIQCQVDSQVTMMFWYRQQPGQSLTLIATANQGSEATYESGFVIDKFPISRPNLTFSTLTVSNMSPEDSSIYLCSAFLQGSYTFGSGTRLTVV.

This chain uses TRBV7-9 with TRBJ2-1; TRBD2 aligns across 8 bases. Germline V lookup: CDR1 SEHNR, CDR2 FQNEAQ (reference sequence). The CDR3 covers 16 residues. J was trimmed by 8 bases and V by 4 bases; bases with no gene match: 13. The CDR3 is CASSSSWGPGGDEQFF. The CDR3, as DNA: TGTGCCAGCAGCTCATCGTGGGGACCCGGGGGGGATGAGCAGTTCTTC.

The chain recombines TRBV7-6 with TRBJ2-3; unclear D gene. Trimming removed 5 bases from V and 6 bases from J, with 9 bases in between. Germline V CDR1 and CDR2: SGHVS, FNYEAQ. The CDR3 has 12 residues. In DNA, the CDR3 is TGTGCCAGCAGCCCCATACGTGATACGCAGTATTTT. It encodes CASSPIRDTQYF.

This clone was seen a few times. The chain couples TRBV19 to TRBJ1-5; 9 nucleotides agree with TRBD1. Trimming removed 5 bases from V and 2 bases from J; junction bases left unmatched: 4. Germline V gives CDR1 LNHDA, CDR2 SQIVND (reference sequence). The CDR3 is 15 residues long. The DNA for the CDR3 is TGTGCCAGTAGTCCGACAGGGGGGCGCAATCAGCCCCAGCATTTT. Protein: CASSPTGGRNQPQHF.

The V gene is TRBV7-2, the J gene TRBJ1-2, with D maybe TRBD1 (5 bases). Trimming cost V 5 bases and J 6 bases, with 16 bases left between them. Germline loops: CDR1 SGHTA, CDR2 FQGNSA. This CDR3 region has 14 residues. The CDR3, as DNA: TGTGCCAGCAGCCCACAGGCCCTTATCAATGGCTACACCTTC. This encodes CASSPQALINGYTF.

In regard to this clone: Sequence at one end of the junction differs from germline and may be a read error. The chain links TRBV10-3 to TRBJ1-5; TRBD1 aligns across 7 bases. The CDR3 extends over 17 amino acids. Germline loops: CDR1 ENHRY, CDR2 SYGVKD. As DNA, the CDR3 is TGTGCCATCAGTGAGTTTCCAGGAAGGCAGGGGGATCAGTCCCAGCATTTT. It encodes CAISEFPGRQGDQSQHF.

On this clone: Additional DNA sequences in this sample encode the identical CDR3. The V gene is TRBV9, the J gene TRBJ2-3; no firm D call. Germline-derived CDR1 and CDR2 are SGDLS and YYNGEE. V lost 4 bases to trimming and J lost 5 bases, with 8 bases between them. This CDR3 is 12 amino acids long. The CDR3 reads CASSFTEDTQYF. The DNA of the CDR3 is TGTGCCAGCAGCTTCACGGAAGATACGCAGTATTTT.

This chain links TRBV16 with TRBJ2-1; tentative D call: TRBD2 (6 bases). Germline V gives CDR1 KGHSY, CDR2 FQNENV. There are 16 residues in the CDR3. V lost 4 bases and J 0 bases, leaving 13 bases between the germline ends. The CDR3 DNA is TGTGCCAGCAGCCCGATCGGCGGGAACTCCTACAATGAGCAGTTCTTC. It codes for CASSPIGGNSYNEQFF.